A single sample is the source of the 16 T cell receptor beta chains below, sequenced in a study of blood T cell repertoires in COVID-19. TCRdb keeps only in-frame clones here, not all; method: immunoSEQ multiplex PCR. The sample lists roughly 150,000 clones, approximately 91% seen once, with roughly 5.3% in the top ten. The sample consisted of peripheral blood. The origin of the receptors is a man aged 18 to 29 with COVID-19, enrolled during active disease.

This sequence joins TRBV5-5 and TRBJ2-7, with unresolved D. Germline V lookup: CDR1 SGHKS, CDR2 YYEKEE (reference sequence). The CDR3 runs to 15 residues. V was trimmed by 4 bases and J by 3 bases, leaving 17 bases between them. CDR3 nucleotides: TGTGCCAGCAGCCCTTCCCCAACTCGAAACTACGAGCAGTACTTC. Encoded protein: CASSPSPTRNYEQYF.

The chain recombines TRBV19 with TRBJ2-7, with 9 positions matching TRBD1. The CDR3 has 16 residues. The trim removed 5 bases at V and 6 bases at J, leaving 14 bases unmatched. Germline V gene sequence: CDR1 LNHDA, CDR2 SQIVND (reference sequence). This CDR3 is CASSPEGQGRRVEQYF. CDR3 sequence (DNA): TGTGCCAGTAGTCCCGAAGGACAGGGGAGAAGAGTCGAGCAGTACTTC.

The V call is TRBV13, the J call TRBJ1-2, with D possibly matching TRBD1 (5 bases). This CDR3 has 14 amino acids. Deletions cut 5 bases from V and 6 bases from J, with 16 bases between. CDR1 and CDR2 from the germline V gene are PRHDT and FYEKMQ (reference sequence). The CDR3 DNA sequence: TGTGCCAGCAGCCCCGGGAGGGACGTTCATGGCTACACCTTC. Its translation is CASSPGRDVHGYTF.

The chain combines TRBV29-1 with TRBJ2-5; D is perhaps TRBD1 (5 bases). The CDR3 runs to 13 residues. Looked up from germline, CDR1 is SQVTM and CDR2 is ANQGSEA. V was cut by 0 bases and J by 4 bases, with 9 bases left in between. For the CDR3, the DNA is TGCAGCGTTGAAGACAGGGTCGGAGAGACCCAGTACTTC. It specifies CSVEDRVGETQYF.

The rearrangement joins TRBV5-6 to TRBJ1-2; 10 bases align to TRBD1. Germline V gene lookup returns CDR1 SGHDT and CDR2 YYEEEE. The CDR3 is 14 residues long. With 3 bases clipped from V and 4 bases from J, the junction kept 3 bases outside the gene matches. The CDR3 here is CASSYGDRGYGYTF. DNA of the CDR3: TGTGCCAGCAGCTATGGGGACAGGGGCTATGGCTACACCTTC.

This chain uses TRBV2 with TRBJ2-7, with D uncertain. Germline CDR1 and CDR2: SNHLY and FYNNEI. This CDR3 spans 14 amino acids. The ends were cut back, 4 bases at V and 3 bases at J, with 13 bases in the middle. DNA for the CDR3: TGTGCCAGCAGTGGAATGCAGGATCTCTACGAGCAGTACTTC. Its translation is CASSGMQDLYEQYF.

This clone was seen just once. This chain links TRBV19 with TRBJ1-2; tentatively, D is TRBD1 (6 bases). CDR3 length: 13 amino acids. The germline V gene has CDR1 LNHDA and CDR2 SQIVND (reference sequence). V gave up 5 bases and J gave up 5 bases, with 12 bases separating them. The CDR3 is CASSRGQTYGYTF. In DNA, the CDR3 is TGTGCCAGTAGTCGTGGACAGACGTATGGCTACACCTTC.

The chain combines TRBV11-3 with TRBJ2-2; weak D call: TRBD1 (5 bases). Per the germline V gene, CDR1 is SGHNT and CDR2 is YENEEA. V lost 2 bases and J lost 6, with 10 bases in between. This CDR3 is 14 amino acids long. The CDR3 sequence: CASSLSRGAGELFF. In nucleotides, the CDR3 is TGTGCCAGCAGCTTATCTAGGGGCGCCGGGGAGCTGTTTTTT.

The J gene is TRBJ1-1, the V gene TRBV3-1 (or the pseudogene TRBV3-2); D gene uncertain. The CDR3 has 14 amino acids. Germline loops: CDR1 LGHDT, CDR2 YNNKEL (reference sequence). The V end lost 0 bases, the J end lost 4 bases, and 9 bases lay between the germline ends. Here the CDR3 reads CASSQDPGSTEAFF. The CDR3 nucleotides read TGTGCCAGCAGCCAAGATCCGGGTAGCACTGAAGCTTTCTTT.

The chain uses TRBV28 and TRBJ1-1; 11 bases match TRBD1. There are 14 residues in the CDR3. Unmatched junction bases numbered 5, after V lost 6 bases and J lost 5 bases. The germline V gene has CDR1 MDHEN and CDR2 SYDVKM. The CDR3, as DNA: TGTGCCAGCAGCTTGGACAGGGGGCGTACTGAAGCTTTCTTT. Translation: CASSLDRGRTEAFF.

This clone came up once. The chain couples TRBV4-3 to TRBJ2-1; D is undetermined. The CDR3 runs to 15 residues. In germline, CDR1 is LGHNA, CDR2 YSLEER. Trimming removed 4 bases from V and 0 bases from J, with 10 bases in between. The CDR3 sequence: CASSLQAPSYNEQFF. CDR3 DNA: TGCGCCAGCAGCCTTCAGGCCCCCTCCTACAATGAGCAGTTCTTC.

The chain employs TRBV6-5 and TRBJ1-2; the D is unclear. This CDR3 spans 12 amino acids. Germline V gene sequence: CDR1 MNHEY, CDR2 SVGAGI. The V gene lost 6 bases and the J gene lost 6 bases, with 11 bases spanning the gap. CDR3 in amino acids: CASSYRGNGYTF. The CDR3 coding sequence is TGTGCCAGCAGCTACAGAGGGAATGGCTACACCTTC.

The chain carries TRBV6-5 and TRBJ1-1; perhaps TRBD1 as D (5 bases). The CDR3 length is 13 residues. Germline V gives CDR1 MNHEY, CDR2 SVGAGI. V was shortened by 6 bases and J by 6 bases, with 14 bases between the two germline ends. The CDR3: CASSPRVISEAFF. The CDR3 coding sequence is TGTGCCAGCAGCCCCAGGGTTATCTCTGAAGCTTTCTTT.

The CDR3 DNA follows: TGTGCCAGCAGCGTAGGTCCTGGGACAGGGAAAACTGAAGCTTTCTTT. This codes for CASSVGPGTGKTEAFF. The chain combines TRBV9 with TRBJ1-1; 9 positions match TRBD1. This CDR3 comprises 16 residues. Germline V gene lookup returns CDR1 SGDLS and CDR2 YYNGEE. The V and J ends lost 0 bases and 5 bases, in that order; junction bases with no gene match: 8.

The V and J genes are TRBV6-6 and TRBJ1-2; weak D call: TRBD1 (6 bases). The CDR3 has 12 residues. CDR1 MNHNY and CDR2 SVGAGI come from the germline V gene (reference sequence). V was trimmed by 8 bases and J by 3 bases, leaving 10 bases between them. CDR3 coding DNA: TGTGCCAGCGCGACAGGAGACTATGGCTACACCTTC. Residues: CASATGDYGYTF.

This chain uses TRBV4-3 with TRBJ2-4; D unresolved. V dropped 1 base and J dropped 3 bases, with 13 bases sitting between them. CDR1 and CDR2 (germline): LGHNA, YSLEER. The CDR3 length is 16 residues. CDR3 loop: CASSQGIQVGKNIQYF. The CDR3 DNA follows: TGCGCCAGCAGCCAAGGCATTCAGGTGGGCAAAAACATTCAGTACTTC.